The 32 T cell receptor beta chains reported below all come from one sample, sequenced in a study of T-cell memory formation after mild COVID-19. TCRdb itself ran the 5' RACE reads through MiXCR, one entry per CDR3 protein. This repertoire shows 350,000 to 500,000 distinct CDR3 sequences, 15% to 25% found once; its top ten account for 8.4%. Sequencing was carried out using PBMCs or a T cell subset sorted from them (not recorded which). Receptors were obtained from an adult woman who had mild COVID-19 (a few samples of this study predate the infection). Cell type and time point are not known.

The sample holds one count of this clonotype. The chain couples TRBV29-1 to TRBJ2-7, with TRBD2 as a possible D gene (5 bases). The CDR3 is 14 amino acids. CDR1 is SQVTM and CDR2 is ANQGSEA in the germline V gene. The V gene lost 7 bases and the J gene lost 3 bases, with 19 bases spanning the gap. The CDR3 loop reads CSARGWLGDYEQYF. DNA for the CDR3: TGCAGCGCCCGAGGGTGGCTAGGCGACTACGAGCAGTACTTC.

The chain has TRBV29-1 and TRBJ1-3; maybe TRBD1 (6 bases). Trimming stripped 6 bases from V and 5 bases from J, with 11 bases between. CDR1 is SQVTM, CDR2 ANQGSEA, per germline. The CDR3 is made up of 12 amino acids. CDR3 amino acids: CSVDQGRNTIYF. As DNA, the CDR3 is TGCAGCGTGGACCAGGGGAGAAACACCATATATTTT.

This chain's CDR3 is CAISPGLAPETQYF. CDR3 sequence (DNA): TGTGCCATCAGCCCTGGACTAGCGCCGGAGACCCAGTACTTC. This chain joins TRBV10-3 and TRBJ2-5; 9 bases line up with TRBD2. V lost 6 bases to trimming and J lost 5 bases; unmatched junction nucleotides: 7. This CDR3 contains 14 residues. Looked up from germline, CDR1 is ENHRY and CDR2 is SYGVKD.

This chain connects TRBV19 to TRBJ1-2; a weak D match, TRBD1 (5 bases). There are 12 residues in the CDR3. CDR1 LNHDA and CDR2 SQIVND come from the germline V gene (reference sequence). V was pared by 3 bases and J by 8 bases, with 10 bases between. DNA of the CDR3: TGTGCCAGTAGTATTGGGAGGGACGGCTACACCTTC. Translation gives CASSIGRDGYTF.

This chain uses TRBV7-9 with TRBJ2-1; 7 bases are shared with TRBD2. The V gene end was trimmed by 1 base and the J gene end by 6 bases; junction bases not matched to a gene: 6. Germline V lookup: CDR1 SEHNR, CDR2 FQNEAQ (reference sequence). The CDR3 runs to 15 residues. The CDR3 region is CASSLDRGSFNEQFF. The CDR3 nucleotides read TGTGCCAGCAGCTTAGATCGCGGGAGTTTCAATGAGCAGTTCTTC.

The sample holds many counts of this clonotype. The junction departs from the called germline gene at one end, perhaps through a read error. V usage is TRBV7-9 and J usage is TRBJ2-7; no reliable D call. Germline CDR1 SEHNR, CDR2 FQNEAQ (reference sequence). The CDR3 extends over 12 amino acids. The CDR3: CASSLGGSEQYF. The CDR3 nucleotides are TGCGCCAGCAGCTTGGGTGGATCCGAGCAGTACTTC.

This clonotype was detected only a few times. This sequence joins TRBV7-3 and TRBJ2-3; 8 bases match TRBD1. Per germline, CDR1 SGHTA and CDR2 FQGTGA. CDR3 length equals 16 residues. The J segment lost 3 bases and the V segment lost 1 base, leaving 6 bases of the junction unmatched. The CDR3 DNA sequence: TGTGCCAGCAGCTTAATAACAGGGGGTATTACAGATACGCAGTATTTT. This gives the protein CASSLITGGITDTQYF.

The chain employs TRBV2 and TRBJ1-6; possibly TRBD1 for D (5 bases). V gave up 4 bases and J gave up 5 bases, with 9 bases separating them. From germline, CDR1 is SNHLY and CDR2 FYNNEI. The CDR3 is 14 amino acids. As DNA, the CDR3 is TGTGCCAGCAGTGTACAGGAGGATAATTCACCCCTCCACTTT. This gives the protein CASSVQEDNSPLHF.

V and J are TRBV6-5 and TRBJ2-7; 9 bases fit TRBD2. CDR3 length: 18 amino acids. Germline V gene sequence: CDR1 MNHEY, CDR2 SVGAGI. J gave up 0 bases and V 4 bases, and 13 bases lay outside the gene matches. CDR3 sequence: CASSSLGGGGVHSYEQYF. CDR3 in DNA: TGTGCCAGCAGTTCCTTGGGAGGCGGGGGGGTACACTCCTACGAGCAGTACTTC.

The chain is built from TRBV27 and TRBJ2-1; 8 nucleotides line up with TRBD2. V was clipped by 3 bases and J by 7 bases; unmatched bases: 8. Germline values: CDR1 MNHEY, CDR2 SMNVEV (reference sequence). There are 15 residues in the CDR3. This CDR3 reads CASSFLSGSLNEQFF. The CDR3 coding sequence is TGTGCCAGCAGTTTTCTAAGCGGGAGTTTGAATGAGCAGTTCTTC.

This clonotype was seen a few times. The V call is TRBV12-3 or TRBV12-4, the J call TRBJ2-3, with TRBD1 matching over 9 bases. V dropped 8 bases and J dropped 5; count of bases not matched to a gene: 11. This CDR3 contains 15 residues. The CDR3 nucleotides are TGTGCCAGCGGACCCGGGACAGGGAGTGGAGATACGCAGTATTTT. Residues: CASGPGTGSGDTQYF.

The V call is TRBV5-1, the J call TRBJ2-7; D gene unclear. The germline CDR1 and CDR2 sequences are SGHRS and YFSETQ. Trimming left V 2 bases short and J 0 bases short, with 15 bases between. There are 16 residues in the CDR3. The CDR3 sequence: CASSFDVGQASYEQYF. The CDR3 DNA reads as TGCGCCAGCAGCTTCGATGTAGGGCAGGCCTCCTACGAGCAGTACTTC.

The rearrangement uses TRBV4-1 and TRBJ1-1, with TRBD1 as a possible D gene (5 bases). The germline CDR1 and CDR2 sequences are MGHRA and YSYEKL. The CDR3 is 14 residues long. The ends were cut back, 0 bases at V and 5 bases at J, with 10 bases in the middle. CDR3 sequence (DNA): TGCGCCAGCAGCCAAGACAGGGCGGGTACTGAAGCTTTCTTT. This gives the protein CASSQDRAGTEAFF.

This clonotype appeared a few times. The chain has TRBV9 and TRBJ2-1, with TRBD2 matching over 16 bases. Germline-derived CDR1 and CDR2 are SGDLS and YYNGEE. The V gene end was trimmed by 3 bases and the J gene end by 15 bases; junction bases not matched to a gene: 6. The CDR3 contains 14 residues. The CDR3, as DNA: TGTGCCAGCAGCGCCGGGACTAGCGGGGGGGCGCGGTTCTTC. Residues: CASSAGTSGGARFF.

This clonotype was detected only a few times. CDR3 bases: TGTGCCAGCAGCCAAGATCCCAATGGTGGTACTGAAGCTTTCTTT. Amino acid sequence: CASSQDPNGGTEAFF. The genes are TRBV4-2 and TRBJ1-1; D remains unclear. Deletions cut 0 bases from V and 5 bases from J, with 13 bases between. The CDR3 spans 15 residues. The V gene's germline CDR1 is LGHNA and CDR2 YNFKEQ.

This clonotype appeared a few times. The V call is TRBV29-1, the J call TRBJ1-5; maybe TRBD1 (6 bases). The CDR3 sequence is 15 residues long. The germline V gene has CDR1 SQVTM and CDR2 ANQGSEA. Trimming removed 7 bases from V and 4 bases from J, with 20 bases in between. This chain's CDR3 is CSAMTGAGPNQPQHF. The DNA for the CDR3 is TGCAGCGCCATGACGGGGGCCGGTCCAAATCAGCCCCAGCATTTT.

The chain links TRBV9 to TRBJ2-5; 7 nucleotides line up with TRBD2. The germline gives CDR1 SGDLS, CDR2 YYNGEE. This CDR3 is built from 14 residues. The V gene end was trimmed by 4 bases and the J gene end by 3 bases; junction bases not matched to a gene: 6. CDR3 sequence: CASSPGDYKETQYF. The CDR3 DNA sequence: TGTGCCAGCAGCCCGGGGGACTACAAAGAGACCCAGTACTTC.

V is TRBV4-1 and J is TRBJ2-7, with 9 bases aligning to TRBD1. Germline V lookup: CDR1 MGHRA, CDR2 YSYEKL. V shed 1 base, J shed 3 bases, and the junction held 7 bases outside the gene matches. The CDR3 consists of 16 residues. Here the CDR3 reads CASSQGILTGGYEQYF. CDR3 nucleotide sequence: TGCGCCAGCAGCCAAGGTATTTTGACAGGGGGCTACGAGCAGTACTTC.

The CDR3 loop is CASSPHDKYTEAFF. The DNA of the CDR3 is TGTGCCAGCAGTCCTCACGACAAGTACACTGAAGCTTTCTTT. The V and J genes are TRBV12-3 or TRBV12-4 and TRBJ1-1; D gene uncertain. The CDR3 totals 14 residues. Trimming left V 5 bases short and J 3 bases short, with 13 bases between.

The chain employs TRBV21-1 and TRBJ1-4. TRBV21-1 is annotated as a pseudogene. The CDR3 has 17 amino acids. CDR3 nucleotides: TGTGCCAGCAGTCCCCGAACTTGGACGGCAGATAATGAAAAACTGTTTTTT. This gives the protein CASSPRTWTADNEKLFF.

The V gene is TRBV5-5, the J gene TRBJ2-7, with TRBD2 matching over 9 bases. Germline V gene data show CDR1 as SGHKS and CDR2 as YYEKEE (reference sequence). The junction had 10 bases not matched to a gene; V was cut back by 6 bases and J by 3 bases. The CDR3 loop spans 15 amino acids. The CDR3 sequence is CASTPEASGIYEQYF. In nucleotides, the CDR3 is TGTGCCAGCACCCCGGAGGCTAGCGGGATCTACGAGCAGTACTTC.

This clonotype came up a few times. This chain links TRBV20-1 with TRBJ1-4, with 9 bases matching TRBD1. The CDR3 contains 17 residues. After removal of 3 bases from V and 8 bases from J, the junction contained 16 bases not matched to a gene. From germline, CDR1 is DFQATT and CDR2 SNEGSKA (reference sequence). Written as DNA, the CDR3 is TGCAGTGCTAGGCCCCCTGCCCGGGACAGGGTGCAGGAAAAACTGTTTTTT. It codes for CSARPPARDRVQEKLFF.

The gene calls are TRBV20-1 and TRBJ2-5; 7 bases map to TRBD2. V shed 2 bases and J 4 bases; nucleotides not matched to a gene: 4. In germline, CDR1 is DFQATT, CDR2 SNEGSKA (reference sequence). CDR3 length equals 13 residues. In DNA form, the CDR3 reads TGCAGTGCTAGAAAGCCGGGGGGAGAGACCCAGTACTTC. Translating it yields CSARKPGGETQYF.

The J gene is TRBJ2-2, the V gene TRBV9; 8 bases align to TRBD2. The junction had 3 bases not matched to a gene; V was cut back by 0 bases and J by 5 bases. Germline CDR1 is SGDLS and CDR2 is YYNGEE. This CDR3 is built from 15 residues. The chain's CDR3 is CASSVAGRATGELFF. CDR3 DNA: TGTGCCAGCAGCGTAGCCGGGAGGGCAACCGGGGAGCTGTTTTTT.

This clonotype was observed a few times. The gene calls are TRBV11-2 and TRBJ2-1; 7 bases fit TRBD2. The CDR3 covers 13 residues. V lost 5 bases, J lost 7 bases, and 5 bases stayed unmatched. Germline CDR1 SGHAT, CDR2 FQNNGV. This chain's CDR3 is CASSPWGGNEQFF. The CDR3 coding sequence is TGTGCCAGCAGCCCCTGGGGGGGGAATGAGCAGTTCTTC.

The gene calls are TRBV20-1 and TRBJ1-1, with D perhaps matching TRBD1 (6 bases). Germline V gene lookup returns CDR1 DFQATT and CDR2 SNEGSKA (reference sequence). There are 15 residues in the CDR3. V lost 6 bases and J lost 1, with 18 bases in between. The CDR3 sequence is CSALGGGLRNTEAFF. The CDR3 DNA is TGCAGTGCCCTCGGAGGGGGTTTGAGGAACACTGAAGCTTTCTTT.

The chain links TRBV20-1 to TRBJ2-1; TRBD2 matches 14 bases. Germline V gene data show CDR1 as DFQATT and CDR2 as SNEGSKA (reference sequence). The CDR3 is 19 amino acids. Trimming at V came to 0 bases and at J to 6 bases, leaving 13 bases not matched to a gene. CDR3 DNA: TGCAGTGCTAGAGACCGCTTCCCGGGACTAGCGGGGGAAGGCAATGAGCAGTTCTTC. Amino acids: CSARDRFPGLAGEGNEQFF.

This clonotype was seen a handful of times. J is TRBJ1-5 and V is TRBV2, with D possibly being TRBD1 (6 bases). The CDR3 is made up of 14 amino acids. Trimming removed 5 bases at V and 6 bases at J, with 14 bases between. CDR1 is SNHLY, CDR2 FYNNEI, per germline. In nucleotides, the CDR3 is TGTGCCAGCAGTTCAACAGGGAAAATTCAGCCCCAGCATTTT. Its translation is CASSSTGKIQPQHF.

The chain has TRBV5-8 and TRBJ1-4; D might be TRBD1 (6 bases). The CDR3 has 15 amino acids. Germline lookup yields CDR1 SGHTS and CDR2 YDEGEE. V lost 5 bases to trimming and J lost 2 bases, with 13 bases between them. CDR3 in DNA: TGTGCCAGCAGTGTGGGGGCTCAGACTAATGAAAAACTGTTTTTT. Residues: CASSVGAQTNEKLFF.

The chain couples TRBV4-1 to TRBJ2-7; 8 bases fit TRBD1. V shed 2 bases and J 6 bases; nucleotides not matched to a gene: 3. This CDR3 region has 13 residues. The V gene's germline CDR1 is MGHRA and CDR2 YSYEKL. CDR3 sequence (DNA): TGCGCCAGCAGCCAATACACAGGGGGCGAGCAGTACTTC. Translated: CASSQYTGGEQYF.

The chain combines TRBV18 with TRBJ2-3, with D perhaps given as TRBD1 or TRBD2 (6 bases each). Germline V gene sequence: CDR1 KGHSH, CDR2 LQKENI. V was shortened by 3 bases and J by 6 bases, with 10 bases between the two germline ends. This CDR3 has 13 amino acids. CDR3 region: CASSPRGQDTQYF. The CDR3 DNA reads as TGTGCCAGCTCACCCCGGGGGCAGGATACGCAGTATTTT.

The chain uses TRBV20-1 and TRBJ2-3; possibly TRBD1 for D (5 bases). The CDR3 has 13 amino acids. V gave up 0 bases and J gave up 6 bases, with 10 bases separating them. Germline V CDR1 and CDR2: DFQATT, SNEGSKA (reference sequence). CDR3 region: CSAREGVGDTQYF. CDR3 sequence (DNA): TGCAGTGCTAGAGAAGGGGTTGGCGATACGCAGTATTTT.